The T cell receptor (beta chain) described here comes from a study of blood T cells in healthy people across ages. The wider study: About one barcoded beta molecule per two T cells was captured by template switching. Study-wide results and limits: Among long-lived donors, naive CD4+ cells were more numerous and diversity higher than in aged donors. The fall in TCR beta diversity per million T cells was roughly linear with age.

Note on this clonotype: The antigen is undetermined.

Germline assignment: CDR1 SGHRS and CDR2 YFSETQ. CDR3 length: 14 residues. A second PCR of roughly 7 to 11 cycles used a sample-barcoded 5' primer and a J-beta primer mix. TCRdb re-called the 5' RACE reads with MiXCR, one entry per CDR3 protein. The sample shows about 580,000 distinct CDR3 sequences, around 50% of them seen only once. The V call is TRBV5-1, the J call TRBJ2-7; 7 positions match TRBD2. Matching the DNA end better, TRBJ2-5 makes the J call doubtful. The specimen was blood. The sequence was obtained from an elderly man in good health. The DNA of the CDR3 is TGCGCCAGCAGCGTGAGCGGGACCCATGAGACCCAGTACTTC. It is translated as CASSVSGTHETQYF.